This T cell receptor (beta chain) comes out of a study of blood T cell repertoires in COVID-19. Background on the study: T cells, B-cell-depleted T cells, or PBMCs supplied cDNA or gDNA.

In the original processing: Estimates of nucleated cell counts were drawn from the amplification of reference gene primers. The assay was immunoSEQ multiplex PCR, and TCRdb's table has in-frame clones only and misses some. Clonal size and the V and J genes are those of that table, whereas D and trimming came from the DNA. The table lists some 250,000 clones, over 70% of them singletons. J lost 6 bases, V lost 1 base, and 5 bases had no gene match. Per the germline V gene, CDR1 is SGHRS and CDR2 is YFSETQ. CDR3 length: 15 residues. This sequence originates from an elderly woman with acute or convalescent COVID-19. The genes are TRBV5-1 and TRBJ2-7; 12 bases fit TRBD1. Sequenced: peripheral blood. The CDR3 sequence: CASSLQGTGGAEQYF. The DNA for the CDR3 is TGCGCCAGCAGCTTGCAGGGGACAGGGGGCGCCGAGCAGTACTTC. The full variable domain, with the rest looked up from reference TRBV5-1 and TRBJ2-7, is KAGVTQTPRYLIKTRGQQVTLSCSPISGHRSVSWYQQTPGQGLQFLFEYFSETQRNKGNFPGRFSGRQFSNSRSEMNVSTLELGDSALYLCASSLQGTGGAEQYFGPGTRLTVT.